These 21 T cell receptor beta chains came from one sample sequenced in a study of blood T cell repertoires in COVID-19. The protocol was immunoSEQ multiplex PCR, while the TCRdb copy is restricted to in-frame clones and leaves out a portion. The sample carries about 330,000 clones, roughly 88% recorded once. The material sequenced was PBMCs or T cells enriched from blood (not recorded which). These receptors originate from a man aged 25-45 years who had recovered from COVID-19.

The chain couples TRBV29-1 to TRBJ2-1; 7 nucleotides line up with TRBD1. V gave up 7 bases and J gave up 6 bases; unmatched junction bases: 9. The germline CDR1 and CDR2 sequences are SQVTM and ANQGSEA. This CDR3 comprises 13 residues. This CDR3 reads CSAGQVLINEQFF. The CDR3 bases are TGCAGCGCTGGACAGGTTTTGATCAATGAGCAGTTCTTC.

Written as DNA, the CDR3 is TGTGCCAGCAGCAAAATTTTTGGGGCGACAGGGGGCGACAATCAGCCCCAGCATTTT. Encoded protein: CASSKIFGATGGDNQPQHF. The rearrangement joins TRBV21-1 to TRBJ1-5; TRBD1, the D gene given by the table, was not confirmed from the DNA. TRBV21-1 is a documented pseudogene. This CDR3 comprises 19 residues.

The chain is built from TRBV19 and TRBJ1-3, with TRBD1 identical over 9 bases. There are 15 residues in the CDR3. Germline CDR1 is LNHDA and CDR2 is SQIVND (reference sequence). J was trimmed by 7 bases and V by 6 bases; bases with no gene match: 10. CDR3 residues: CASRHTGTGFNTIYF. The CDR3 region has the DNA TGTGCCAGTAGACATACCGGGACAGGGTTTAACACCATATATTTT.

The rearrangement links TRBV19 to TRBJ2-2; TRBD1 matches 7 bases. Germline V gives CDR1 LNHDA, CDR2 SQIVND (reference sequence). This CDR3 has 15 amino acids. The V segment lost 6 bases and the J segment 6 bases; nucleotides outside the gene matches: 10. CDR3 DNA sequence: TGTGCCAGTAGACCCCAGGGGGTCCGGCCCGGGGAGCTGTTTTTT. It yields the protein CASRPQGVRPGELFF.

The genes are TRBV20-1 and TRBJ2-5; 14 bases align to TRBD2. The germline V gene encodes CDR1 DFQATT and CDR2 SNEGSKA (reference sequence). After removal of 3 bases from V and 4 bases from J, the junction contained 10 bases not matched to a gene. The CDR3 spans 17 residues. CDR3 amino acids: CSASRPRLAGGRETQYF. Written as DNA, the CDR3 is TGCAGTGCTAGTCGCCCCAGACTAGCGGGGGGGCGAGAGACCCAGTACTTC.

This rearrangement joins TRBV7-6 to TRBJ2-3; D call uncertain. There are 13 residues in the CDR3. Looked up from germline, CDR1 is SGHVS and CDR2 is FNYEAQ. Trimming left V 1 base short and J 11 bases short, with 13 bases between. The CDR3 region is CASSLDPAAGQYF. In nucleotides, the CDR3 is TGTGCCAGCAGCTTAGACCCGGCAGCAGGGCAGTATTTT.

This rearrangement joins TRBV6-1 to TRBJ2-2, with TRBD1 as a possible D gene (6 bases). The CDR3 has 16 amino acids. CDR1 is MNHNS and CDR2 is SASEGT in the germline V gene. Trimming stripped 4 bases from V and 0 bases from J, with 12 bases between. The CDR3 bases are TGTGCCAGCAGTGTGCACGGGACACCGAACACCGGGGAGCTGTTTTTT. Protein: CASSVHGTPNTGELFF.

This rearrangement joins TRBV5-1 to TRBJ1-3; tentatively, D is TRBD1 (6 bases). The CDR3 loop spans 18 amino acids. V was cut by 5 bases and J by 0 bases, with 21 bases left in between. Germline lookup yields CDR1 SGHRS and CDR2 YFSETQ. The chain's CDR3 is CASSLDSIFFHSGNTIYF. CDR3 nucleotide sequence: TGCGCCAGCAGTCTGGACAGTATTTTTTTTCACTCTGGAAACACCATATATTTT. The full variable domain, in which reference TRBV5-1 and TRBJ1-3 provide the parts outside the CDR3, is KAGVTQTPRYLIKTRGQQVTLSCSPISGHRSVSWYQQTPGQGLQFLFEYFSETQRNKGNFPGRFSGRQFSNSRSEMNVSTLELGDSALYLCASSLDSIFFHSGNTIYFGEGSWLTVV.

This clone appeared a single time. The chain links TRBV5-1 to TRBJ2-1; 11 nucleotides agree with TRBD2. The CDR3 length is 17 residues. Germline V gene lookup returns CDR1 SGHRS and CDR2 YFSETQ. Trimming took 2 bases from V and 0 from J; bases not matched to a gene: 4. Here the CDR3 reads CASSLLAGAYSYNEQFF. Here the CDR3 DNA reads TGCGCCAGCAGCTTACTAGCGGGGGCCTACTCCTACAATGAGCAGTTCTTC.

The genes are TRBV25-1 and TRBJ2-1, with 16 bases that match TRBD2. The V gene's germline CDR1 is MGHDK and CDR2 SYGVNS. CDR3 length: 15 residues. The V gene end was trimmed by 10 bases and the J gene end by 8 bases; junction bases not matched to a gene: 8. The CDR3 region has the DNA TGTGCCACCCGGGGGACTAGCGGGGGGGGGCATGAGCAGTTCTTC. Amino acids: CATRGTSGGGHEQFF.

This chain uses TRBV11-2 with TRBJ1-6, with D possibly TRBD1 on 5 matching bases. Trimming took off 1 base at V and 9 bases at J, with 13 bases between the two ends. Germline V gene sequence: CDR1 SGHAT, CDR2 FQNNGV. This CDR3 is built from 15 residues. The CDR3 loop is CASSLVAGSGSPLHF. The DNA of the CDR3 is TGTGCCAGCAGCTTAGTCGCAGGGTCGGGTTCACCCCTCCACTTT.

This clone was found once. The J gene is TRBJ2-5, the V gene TRBV5-4; possible D gene TRBD2, 5 bases. Germline V gene sequence: CDR1 SGHNT, CDR2 YYREEE (reference sequence). This CDR3 comprises 15 residues. Trimming left V 4 bases short and J 5 bases short, with 18 bases between. The chain's CDR3 is CASSPIEGSRETQYF. The CDR3, as DNA: TGTGCCAGCAGCCCAATAGAGGGCAGCCGGGAGACCCAGTACTTC.

This clone was seen just once. The V and J genes are TRBV6-5 and TRBJ1-3, with a weak D call TRBD1 (5 bases). V was shortened by 5 bases and J by 5 bases, with 10 bases between the two germline ends. This CDR3 region has 13 residues. CDR1 is MNHEY and CDR2 is SVGAGI in the germline V gene. The DNA for the CDR3 is TGTGCCAGCAGTCCGCCAGGGCGAAACACCATATATTTT. It specifies CASSPPGRNTIYF.

The count of this clone is one. The chain employs TRBV19 and TRBJ2-1, with TRBD2 matching 10 bases. V lost 3 bases to trimming and J lost 4 bases; unmatched junction nucleotides: 3. From germline, CDR1 is LNHDA and CDR2 SQIVND (reference sequence). This CDR3 is built from 15 residues. Here the CDR3 DNA reads TGTGCCAGTAGTATTGGACTAGCGGAGTACAATGAGCAGTTCTTC. Encoded protein: CASSIGLAEYNEQFF.

The chain has TRBV2 and TRBJ2-3, with D unresolved. V was clipped by 2 bases and J by 2 bases, with 5 bases between them. The CDR3 covers 13 residues. CDR1 SNHLY and CDR2 FYNNEI come from the germline V gene. The DNA of the CDR3 is TGTGCCAGCAGTGAAACTTCCACAGATACGCAGTATTTT. Translated, it gives CASSETSTDTQYF. The variable domain in full, completed from reference TRBV2 and TRBJ2-3, reads EPEVTQTPSHQVTQMGQEVILRCVPISNHLYFYWYRQILGQKVEFLVSFYNNEISEKSEIFDDQFSVERPDGSNFTLKIRSTKLEDSAMYFCASSETSTDTQYFGPGTRLTVL.

The chain employs TRBV3-1 (or the pseudogene TRBV3-2) and TRBJ1-1; 8 nucleotides match TRBD1. Germline CDR1 LGHDT, CDR2 YNNKEL (reference sequence). CDR3 length equals 14 residues. J was trimmed by 5 bases and V by 5 bases; bases with no gene match: 7. In nucleotides, the CDR3 is TGTGCCAGCAGCGGAGACAGGGGAGGGACTGAAGCTTTCTTT. The encoded protein is CASSGDRGGTEAFF.

The chain has TRBV28 and TRBJ2-7, with 8 bases identical to TRBD1. CDR3 length: 16 amino acids. From germline, CDR1 is MDHEN and CDR2 SYDVKM. Trimming removed 5 bases from V and 3 bases from J; junction bases left unmatched: 12. The CDR3 reads CASSLTGTGTFYEQYF. The CDR3 DNA sequence: TGTGCCAGCAGTCTGACCGGGACAGGAACCTTCTACGAGCAGTACTTC.

V is TRBV30 and J is TRBJ2-5, with D perhaps matching TRBD1 (5 bases). Germline assignment: CDR1 GTSNPN and CDR2 SVGIG (reference sequence). This CDR3 comprises 12 residues. V lost 1 base, J lost 6 bases, and 9 bases lay in between. Here the CDR3 DNA reads TGTGCCTGGAGTGGGCAGGACAAGACCCAGTACTTC. Translation gives CAWSGQDKTQYF.

This clone was recorded once. The V and J genes are TRBV12-3 or TRBV12-4 and TRBJ1-4; TRBD1 might be the D (5 bases). V lost 6 bases, J lost 7 bases, and 12 bases lay in between. The CDR3 covers 13 residues. CDR3 sequence: CASRLRVSEKLFF. CDR3 DNA: TGTGCCAGCAGACTCAGGGTGTCTGAAAAACTGTTTTTT.

The chain links TRBV19 to TRBJ2-7; 10 bases map to TRBD1. Trimming cost V 4 bases and J 3 bases; bases outside gene matches: 6. The CDR3 consists of 15 residues. Germline V gives CDR1 LNHDA, CDR2 SQIVND (reference sequence). The CDR3 reads CASSSTGTGDYEQYF. In DNA, the CDR3 is TGTGCCAGTAGTAGCACGGGGACAGGGGACTACGAGCAGTACTTC.

This clone appeared a few times. The rearrangement joins TRBV6-5 to TRBJ1-5; D remains ambiguous. The V gene's germline CDR1 is MNHEY and CDR2 SVGAGI. The CDR3 contains 14 residues. V dropped 7 bases and J dropped 5 bases, with 15 bases sitting between them. The DNA of the CDR3 is TGTGCCAGCACCTCCTGGGAGGTATATCAGCCCCAGCATTTT. Amino acid sequence: CASTSWEVYQPQHF.